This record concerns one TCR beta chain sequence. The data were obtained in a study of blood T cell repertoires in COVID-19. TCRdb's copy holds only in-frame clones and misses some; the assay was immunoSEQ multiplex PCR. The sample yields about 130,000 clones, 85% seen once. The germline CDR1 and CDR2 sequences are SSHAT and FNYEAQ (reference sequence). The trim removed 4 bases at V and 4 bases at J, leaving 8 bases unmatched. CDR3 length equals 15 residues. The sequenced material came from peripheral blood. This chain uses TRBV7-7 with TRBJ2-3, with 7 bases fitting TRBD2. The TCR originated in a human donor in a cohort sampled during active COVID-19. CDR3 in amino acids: CASSSGLAASDTQYF. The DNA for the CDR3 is TGTGCCAGCAGCTCGGGGCTAGCGGCCTCAGATACGCAGTATTTT.